The clone carrying this T cell receptor (beta chain) came up many times. The CDR3 has 13 residues. V shed 6 bases and J shed 5 bases, with 10 bases lying between them. Germline CDR1 is MNHEY and CDR2 is SVGAGI. The data originate from a study of T cells after yellow fever vaccination. TCRdb reprocessed the 5' RACE reads with MiXCR, giving one entry per CDR3 protein. The table lists 120,000 to 150,000 distinct CDR3 sequences, 7.7% of them singletons. The rearrangement links TRBV6-5 to TRBJ2-2; the D gene is possibly TRBD2 (6 bases). Sample: CD4+ T cells sorted from PBMCs, taken 5 days after the yellow fever booster vaccination. The receptor was isolated from a man under 40 who received the YFV17D yellow fever vaccine. The CDR3 protein is CASRAGGTGELFF. The DNA for the CDR3 is TGTGCCAGCAGGGCTGGGGGGACCGGGGAGCTGTTTTTT.